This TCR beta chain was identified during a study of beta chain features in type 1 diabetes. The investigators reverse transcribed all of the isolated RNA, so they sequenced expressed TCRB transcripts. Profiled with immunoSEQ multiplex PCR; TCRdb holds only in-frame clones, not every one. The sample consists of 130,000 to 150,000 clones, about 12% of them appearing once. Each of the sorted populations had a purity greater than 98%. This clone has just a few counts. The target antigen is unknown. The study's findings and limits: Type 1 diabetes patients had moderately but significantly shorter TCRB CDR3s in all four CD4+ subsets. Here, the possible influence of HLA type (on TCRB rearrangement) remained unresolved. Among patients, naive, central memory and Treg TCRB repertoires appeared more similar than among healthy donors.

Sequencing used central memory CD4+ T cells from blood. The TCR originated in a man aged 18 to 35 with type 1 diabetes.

Written as DNA, the CDR3 is TGTGCCAGCAGTGTATTTCGGGATCAGCCCCAGCATTTT. This gives the protein CASSVFRDQPQHF. The chain carries TRBV28 and TRBJ1-5; unclear D gene. The CDR3 has 13 residues. Germline lookup yields CDR1 MDHEN and CDR2 SYDVKM. V was shortened by 5 bases and J by 5 bases, with 10 bases between the two germline ends.